The clone carrying this TCR beta chain appeared a few times. Its antigen is still unknown. From the 5' RACE reads, TCRdb called clonotypes with MiXCR, one entry per CDR3 protein. The sample yields fewer than 950 distinct CDR3 sequences, over 15% seen once. This sample is drawn from a study of spatial heterogeneity in lung cancer. Study results and limitations: Mutation counts in tumors were tracked by counts of expanded intratumoral alpha and beta TCRs.

The time point denotes: sample taken at primary tumor resection. Whole RNA, which was extracted from tumor, nontumor lung tissue or frozen PBMC, was sequenced without any cell sorting. The CDR3 has 14 amino acids. V was trimmed by 10 bases and J by 0 bases, leaving 12 bases between them. Germline assignment: CDR1 MNHEY and CDR2 SVGAGI. The rearrangement uses TRBV6-5 and TRBJ2-2, with no clear D. Source: lung tumor tissue, taken at surgery. The clonotype comes from a female donor with early-stage non-small cell lung cancer. The CDR3 DNA follows: TGTGCCACCCTCCTCCGGTCGAACACCGGGGAGCTGTTTTTT. Protein product: CATLLRSNTGELFF.